The clone carrying this T cell receptor beta chain was seen many times. The data were obtained in a study of early T cells in non-severe SARS-CoV-2 infection. Each CDR3 protein gets one entry after TCRdb re-called the 5' RACE reads with MiXCR. The repertoire consists of some 49,000 distinct CDR3 sequences, with over 3.5% occurring once and the leading ten covering roughly 6%. This TCR came from an adult who was a healthcare worker with PCR-confirmed SARS-CoV-2 infection or an uninfected control (not recorded which). Source material: whole blood.

CDR3 bases: TGTGCCAGCAGGGGAAAGACCCAGTACTTC. Translated, it gives CASRGKTQYF. V usage is TRBV11-2 and J usage is TRBJ2-5; D unclear. The CDR3 loop spans 10 amino acids. CDR1 is SGHAT, CDR2 FQNNGV, per germline. V lost 6 bases and J 6 bases, leaving 5 bases between the germline ends.